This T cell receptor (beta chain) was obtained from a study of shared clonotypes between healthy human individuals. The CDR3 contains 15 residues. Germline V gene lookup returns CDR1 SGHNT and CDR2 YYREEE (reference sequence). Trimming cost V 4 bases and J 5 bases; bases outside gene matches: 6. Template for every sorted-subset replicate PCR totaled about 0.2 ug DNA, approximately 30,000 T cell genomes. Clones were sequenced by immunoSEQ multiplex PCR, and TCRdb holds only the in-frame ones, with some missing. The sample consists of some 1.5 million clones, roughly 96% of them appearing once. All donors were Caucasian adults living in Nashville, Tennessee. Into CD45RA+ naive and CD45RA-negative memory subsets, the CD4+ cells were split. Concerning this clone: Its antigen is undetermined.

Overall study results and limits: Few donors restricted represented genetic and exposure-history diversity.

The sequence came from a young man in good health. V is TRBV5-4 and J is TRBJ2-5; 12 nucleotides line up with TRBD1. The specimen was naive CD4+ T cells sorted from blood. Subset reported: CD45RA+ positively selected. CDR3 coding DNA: TGTGCCAGCAGCGCGGGACAGGGGGCATGGGAGACCCAGTACTTC. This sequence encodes CASSAGQGAWETQYF.